The 7 T cell receptor beta chains in this list originate from one sample, sequenced in a study of shared clonotypes between healthy human individuals. Profiling relied on immunoSEQ multiplex PCR, and the TCRdb table lists in-frame clones only, not all of them. In the table there are about 480,000 clones, 79% of which are singletons. Sequenced input: PBMCs. These receptors were collected from a woman aged 40 to 50 in good health. Some clones in this sample may be carry-over from other donors' samples.

The rearrangement joins TRBV27 to TRBJ2-7; a possible D gene is TRBD2 (5 bases). The CDR3 has 12 residues. Trimming stripped 8 bases from V and 2 bases from J, with 10 bases between. The germline CDR1 and CDR2 sequences are MNHEY and SMNVEV (reference sequence). CDR3 loop: CASRGSAYEQYF. The CDR3 region has the DNA TGTGCCAGCCGAGGGTCAGCCTACGAGCAGTACTTC.

This chain links TRBV27 with TRBJ2-7; TRBD1 is a possible D gene (5 bases). The V end lost 3 bases, the J end lost 3 bases, and 6 bases lay between the germline ends. Germline V gene data show CDR1 as MNHEY and CDR2 as SMNVEV (reference sequence). CDR3 length: 12 amino acids. The CDR3 sequence is CASSLQGYEQYF. DNA of the CDR3: TGTGCCAGCAGTTTGCAGGGCTACGAGCAGTACTTC.

The V gene is TRBV7-8, the J gene TRBJ2-2; tentatively, D is TRBD1 or TRBD2 (6 bases each). This CDR3 has 15 residues. CDR1 and CDR2 (germline): SGHVS, FQNEAQ. Between the trimmed V and J ends, which lost 0 bases and 5 bases, there was a span of 10 bases. DNA of the CDR3: TGTGCCAGCAGCTTAGCGGGGGCGGGGACCGGGGAGCTGTTTTTT. Encoded protein: CASSLAGAGTGELFF.

The genes are TRBV5-6 and TRBJ2-5; 7 bases are shared with TRBD1. The germline CDR1 and CDR2 sequences are SGHDT and YYEEEE. The CDR3 consists of 15 residues. With V trimmed by 4 bases and J by 5 bases, 11 bases remained unmatched. This CDR3 is CASSPNRGRWETQYF. The DNA of the CDR3 is TGTGCCAGCAGCCCTAACAGGGGAAGGTGGGAGACCCAGTACTTC.

This sequence joins TRBV5-4 and TRBJ2-2; TRBD1 is a possible D gene (6 bases). Trimming took 4 bases from V and 4 from J, leaving 11 bases between them. This CDR3 spans 14 amino acids. CDR1 is SGHNT, CDR2 YYREEE, per germline (reference sequence). The CDR3 nucleotides read TGTGCCAGCAGCACGGACAGACCCACCGGGGAGCTGTTTTTT. This gives the protein CASSTDRPTGELFF.

Turning to this clone: The junction differs from germline at one of its ends, possibly a read error. J is TRBJ1-2 and V is TRBV6-5; D gene ambiguous. CDR1 is MNHEY, CDR2 SVGAGI, per germline. This CDR3 comprises 11 residues. The DNA of the CDR3 is TGTGCCAGCAGTCACAGCGGCCCACAACTCTTC. It specifies CASSHSGPQLF.

This clone occurred once. The chain links TRBV28 to TRBJ1-5; tentatively, D is TRBD1 (5 bases). The CDR3 consists of 16 residues. Trimming left V 6 bases short and J 0 bases short, with 15 bases between. Per germline, CDR1 MDHEN and CDR2 SYDVKM. The CDR3 region is CASSPNRGDSNQPQHF. CDR3 DNA sequence: TGTGCCAGCAGCCCCAATCGAGGGGATAGCAATCAGCCCCAGCATTTT.